This T cell receptor beta chain originates from a study of T-cell memory formation after mild COVID-19. On the study more broadly: The TCR clusters were mostly specific to one donor.

TCRalpha and TCRbeta libraries used 5'RACE with constant-segment primers and UMIs. One entry per CDR3 protein, called by TCRdb with MiXCR from the 5' RACE reads. The repertoire consists of about 180,000 distinct CDR3 sequences, with approximately 16% occurring once and the leading ten covering about 2%. The sample holds a few counts of this clonotype. As yet, its antigen is unknown. Findings of the study overall: There was no confirmation that second-wave clones peaking on day 37 were SARS-CoV-2 specific.

This CDR3 is 15 amino acids long. V shed 5 bases, J shed 7 bases, and the junction held 10 bases outside the gene matches. Germline V gene data show CDR1 as SGHDT and CDR2 as YYEEEE. This sequence was found in an adult woman who had mild COVID-19 (a few samples of this study predate the infection). Cell type and time point are not known. Specimen: PBMCs or a T cell subset sorted from them (not recorded which). The chain is built from TRBV5-6 and TRBJ1-5; 9 bases are a match to TRBD1. Here the CDR3 reads CASSDGTGSFQPQHF. The CDR3 nucleotides read TGTGCCAGCAGTGATGGGACAGGGAGTTTCCAGCCCCAGCATTTT.